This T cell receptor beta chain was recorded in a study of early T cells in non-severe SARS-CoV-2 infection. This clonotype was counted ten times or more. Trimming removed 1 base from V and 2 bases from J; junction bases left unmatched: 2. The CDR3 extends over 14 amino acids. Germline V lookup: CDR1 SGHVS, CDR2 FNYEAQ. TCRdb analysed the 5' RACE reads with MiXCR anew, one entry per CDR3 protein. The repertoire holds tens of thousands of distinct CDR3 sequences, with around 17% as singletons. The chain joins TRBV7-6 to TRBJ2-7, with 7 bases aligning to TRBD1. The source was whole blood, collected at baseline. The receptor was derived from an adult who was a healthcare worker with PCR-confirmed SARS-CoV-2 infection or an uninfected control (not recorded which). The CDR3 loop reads CASSLGTGPYEQYF. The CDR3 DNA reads TGTGCCAGCAGCTTAGGGACAGGACCCTACGAGCAGTACTTC.